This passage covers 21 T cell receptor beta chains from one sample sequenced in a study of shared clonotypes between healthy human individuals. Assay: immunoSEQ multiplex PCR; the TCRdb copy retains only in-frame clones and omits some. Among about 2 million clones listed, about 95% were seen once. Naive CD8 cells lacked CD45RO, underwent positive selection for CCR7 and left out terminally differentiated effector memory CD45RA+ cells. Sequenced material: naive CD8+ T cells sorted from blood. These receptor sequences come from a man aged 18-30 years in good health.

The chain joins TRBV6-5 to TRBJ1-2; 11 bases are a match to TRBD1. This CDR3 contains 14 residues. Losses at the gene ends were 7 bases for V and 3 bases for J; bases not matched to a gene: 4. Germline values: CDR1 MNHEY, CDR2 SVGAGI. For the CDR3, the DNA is TGTGCCAGCACCAGGACAGGGGGCTACTATGGCTACACCTTC. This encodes CASTRTGGYYGYTF.

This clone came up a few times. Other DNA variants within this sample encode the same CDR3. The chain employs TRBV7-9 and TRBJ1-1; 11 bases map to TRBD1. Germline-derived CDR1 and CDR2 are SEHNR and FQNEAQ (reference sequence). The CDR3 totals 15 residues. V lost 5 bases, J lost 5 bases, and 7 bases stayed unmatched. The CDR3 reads CASSLGQGAGTEAFF. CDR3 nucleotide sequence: TGTGCCAGCAGCCTAGGACAGGGGGCAGGGACTGAAGCTTTCTTT.

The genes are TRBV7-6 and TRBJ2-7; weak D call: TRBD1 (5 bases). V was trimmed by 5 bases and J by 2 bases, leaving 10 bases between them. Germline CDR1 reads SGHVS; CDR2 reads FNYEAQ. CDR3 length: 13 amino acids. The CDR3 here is CASSVGEAYEQYF. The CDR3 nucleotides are TGTGCCAGCAGCGTAGGGGAAGCCTACGAGCAGTACTTC.

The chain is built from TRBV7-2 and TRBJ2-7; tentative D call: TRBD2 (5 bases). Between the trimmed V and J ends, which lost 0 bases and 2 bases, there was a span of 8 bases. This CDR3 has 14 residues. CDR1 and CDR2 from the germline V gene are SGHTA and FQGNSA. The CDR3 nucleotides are TGTGCCAGCAGCTTAGCGGGAGACACCTACGAGCAGTACTTC. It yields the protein CASSLAGDTYEQYF.

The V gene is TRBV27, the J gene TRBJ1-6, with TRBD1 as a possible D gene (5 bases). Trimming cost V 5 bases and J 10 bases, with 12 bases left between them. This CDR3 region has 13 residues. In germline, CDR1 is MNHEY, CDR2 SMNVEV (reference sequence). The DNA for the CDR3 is TGTGCCAGCAGTCCGCAGGGAAGCTCACCCCTCCACTTT. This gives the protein CASSPQGSSPLHF.

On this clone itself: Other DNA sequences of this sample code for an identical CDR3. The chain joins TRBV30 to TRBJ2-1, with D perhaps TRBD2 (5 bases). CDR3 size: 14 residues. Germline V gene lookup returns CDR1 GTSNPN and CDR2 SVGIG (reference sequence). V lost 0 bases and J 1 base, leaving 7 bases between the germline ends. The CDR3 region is CAWSVGGSYNEQFF. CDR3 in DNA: TGTGCCTGGAGTGTGGGCGGGTCCTACAATGAGCAGTTCTTC.

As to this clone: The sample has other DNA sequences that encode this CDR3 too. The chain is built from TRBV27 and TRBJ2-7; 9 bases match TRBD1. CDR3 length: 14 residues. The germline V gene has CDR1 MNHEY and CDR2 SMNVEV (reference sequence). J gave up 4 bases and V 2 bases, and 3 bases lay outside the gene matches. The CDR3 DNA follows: TGTGCCAGCAGTTTAGGGACAGGGAAGTACGAGCAGTACTTC. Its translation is CASSLGTGKYEQYF.

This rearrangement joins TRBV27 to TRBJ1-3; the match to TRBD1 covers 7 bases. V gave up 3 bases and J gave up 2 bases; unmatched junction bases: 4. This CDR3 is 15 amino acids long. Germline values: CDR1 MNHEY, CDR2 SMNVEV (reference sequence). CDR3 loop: CASSLDRTTGNTIYF. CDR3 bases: TGTGCCAGCAGTTTGGACAGGACTACTGGAAACACCATATATTTT.

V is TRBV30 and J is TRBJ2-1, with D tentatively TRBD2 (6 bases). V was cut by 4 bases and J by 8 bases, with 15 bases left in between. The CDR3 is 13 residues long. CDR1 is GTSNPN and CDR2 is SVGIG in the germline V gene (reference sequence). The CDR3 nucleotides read TGTGCCTGGATCGGGACTGGAATGGATGAGCAGTTCTTC. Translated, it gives CAWIGTGMDEQFF. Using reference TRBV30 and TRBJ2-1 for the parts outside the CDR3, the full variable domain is SQTIHQWPATLVQPVGSPLSLECTVEGTSNPNLYWYRQAAGRGLQLLFYSVGIGQISSEVPQNLSASRPQDRQFILSSKKLLLSDSGFYLCAWIGTGMDEQFFGPGTRLTVL.

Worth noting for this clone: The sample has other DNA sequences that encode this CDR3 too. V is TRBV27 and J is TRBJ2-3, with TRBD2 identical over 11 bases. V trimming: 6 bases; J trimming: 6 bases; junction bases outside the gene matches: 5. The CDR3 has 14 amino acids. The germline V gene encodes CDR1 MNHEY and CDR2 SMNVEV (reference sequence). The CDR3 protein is CASSLAGGVDTQYF. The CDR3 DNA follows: TGTGCCAGCAGCCTAGCGGGAGGAGTGGATACGCAGTATTTT.

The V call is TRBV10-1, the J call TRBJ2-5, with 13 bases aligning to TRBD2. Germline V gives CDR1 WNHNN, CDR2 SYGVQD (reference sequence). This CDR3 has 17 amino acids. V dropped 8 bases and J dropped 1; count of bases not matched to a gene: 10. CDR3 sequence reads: CASPPGTSGNIQETQYF. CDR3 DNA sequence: TGCGCCAGCCCGCCCGGGACTAGCGGGAACATCCAAGAGACCCAGTACTTC.

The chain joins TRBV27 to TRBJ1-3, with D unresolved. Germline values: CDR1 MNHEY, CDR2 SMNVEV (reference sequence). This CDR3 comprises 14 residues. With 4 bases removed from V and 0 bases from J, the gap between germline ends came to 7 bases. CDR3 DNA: TGTGCCAGCAGTTCCGGTTCCTCTGGAAACACCATATATTTT. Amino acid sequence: CASSSGSSGNTIYF.

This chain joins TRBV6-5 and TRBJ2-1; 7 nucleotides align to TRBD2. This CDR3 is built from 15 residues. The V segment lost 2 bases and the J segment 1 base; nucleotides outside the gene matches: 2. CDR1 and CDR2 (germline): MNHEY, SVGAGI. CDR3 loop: CASSYAGVSYNEQFF. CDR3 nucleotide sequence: TGTGCCAGCAGTTACGCGGGAGTGTCCTACAATGAGCAGTTCTTC.

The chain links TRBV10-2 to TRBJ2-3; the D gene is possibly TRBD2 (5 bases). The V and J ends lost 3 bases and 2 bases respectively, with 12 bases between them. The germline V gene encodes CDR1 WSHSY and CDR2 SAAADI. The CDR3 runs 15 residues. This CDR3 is CASSDSGWATDTQYF. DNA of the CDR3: TGCGCCAGCAGTGATTCGGGGTGGGCCACAGATACGCAGTATTTT.

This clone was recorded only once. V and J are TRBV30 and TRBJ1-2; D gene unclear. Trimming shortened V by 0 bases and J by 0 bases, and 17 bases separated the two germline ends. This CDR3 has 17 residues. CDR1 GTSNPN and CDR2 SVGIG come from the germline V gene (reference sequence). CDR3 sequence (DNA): TGTGCCTGGAGTGTACCTGGTTACCCCCCAGCTAACTATGGCTACACCTTC. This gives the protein CAWSVPGYPPANYGYTF.

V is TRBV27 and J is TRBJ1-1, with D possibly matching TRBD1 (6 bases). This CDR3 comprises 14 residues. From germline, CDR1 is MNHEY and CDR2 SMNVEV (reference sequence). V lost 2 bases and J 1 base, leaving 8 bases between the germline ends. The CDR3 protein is CASSLDRTNTEAFF. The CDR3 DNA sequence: TGTGCCAGCAGTTTAGACAGGACGAACACTGAAGCTTTCTTT.

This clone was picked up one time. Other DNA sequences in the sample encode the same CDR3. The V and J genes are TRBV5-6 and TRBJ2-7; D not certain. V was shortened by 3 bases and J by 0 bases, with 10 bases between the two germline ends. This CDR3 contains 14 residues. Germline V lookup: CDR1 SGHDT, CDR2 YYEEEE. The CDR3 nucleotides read TGTGCCAGCAGCTCGGCAGGTAGCTCCTACGAGCAGTACTTC. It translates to CASSSAGSSYEQYF. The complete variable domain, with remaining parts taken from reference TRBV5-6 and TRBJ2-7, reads DAGVTQSPTHLIKTRGQQVTLRCSPKSGHDTVSWYQQALGQGPQFIFQYYEEEERQRGNFPDRFSGHQFPNYSSELNVNALLLGDSALYLCASSSAGSSYEQYFGPGTRLTVT.

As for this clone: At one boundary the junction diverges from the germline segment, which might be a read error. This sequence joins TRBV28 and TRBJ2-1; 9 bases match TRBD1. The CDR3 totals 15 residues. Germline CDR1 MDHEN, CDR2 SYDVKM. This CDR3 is CASRLWDRVTNEQFF. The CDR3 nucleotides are TGTGCCAGCAGATTATGGGACAGGGTGACGAATGAGCAGTTCTTC.

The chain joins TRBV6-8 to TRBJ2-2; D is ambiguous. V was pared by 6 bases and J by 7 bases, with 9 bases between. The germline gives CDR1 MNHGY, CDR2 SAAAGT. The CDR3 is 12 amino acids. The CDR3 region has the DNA TGTGCCAGCAGGCCGGTAGGCGGGGAGCTGTTTTTT. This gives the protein CASRPVGGELFF.

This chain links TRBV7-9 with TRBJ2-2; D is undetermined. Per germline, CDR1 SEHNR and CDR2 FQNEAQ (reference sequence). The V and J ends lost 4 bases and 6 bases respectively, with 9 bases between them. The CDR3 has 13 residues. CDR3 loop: CASSSLVAGELFF. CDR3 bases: TGTGCCAGCAGCTCGTTGGTCGCCGGGGAGCTGTTTTTT.

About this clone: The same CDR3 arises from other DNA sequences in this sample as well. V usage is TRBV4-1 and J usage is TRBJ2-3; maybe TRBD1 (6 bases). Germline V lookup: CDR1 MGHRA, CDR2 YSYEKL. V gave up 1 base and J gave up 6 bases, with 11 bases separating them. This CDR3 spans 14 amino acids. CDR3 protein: CASSQVGAVDTQYF. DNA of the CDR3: TGCGCCAGCAGCCAAGTGGGGGCTGTTGATACGCAGTATTTT.